The 23 T cell receptor beta chains below were found in one sample sequenced in a study of chemoradiotherapy in HPV16-positive cancers. The assay was immunoSEQ multiplex PCR, and TCRdb's table has in-frame clones only and misses some. The sample yields fewer than 25,000 clones, roughly 90% seen once. The starting material was blood, obtained from a patient who underwent chemoradiotherapy. These TCRs come from a human donor with HPV-associated anogenital cancer.

In its sample, this clone was seen once. The chain links TRBV6-5 to TRBJ2-3; maybe TRBD1 (5 bases). The germline V gene encodes CDR1 MNHEY and CDR2 SVGAGI. With 5 bases removed from V and 0 bases from J, the gap between germline ends came to 9 bases. The CDR3 spans 14 residues. The CDR3 spells CASSPGPSTDTQYF. As DNA, the CDR3 is TGTGCCAGCAGTCCAGGGCCGAGCACAGATACGCAGTATTTT.

In this sample, this clone turned up once. Germline is not matched at one junction end, which may reflect a read error. V gene TRBV6-8 combines with J gene TRBJ2-1, with TRBD2 matching over 9 bases. The CDR3 spans 20 residues. Germline V lookup: CDR1 MNHGY, CDR2 SAAAGT. The CDR3: CASSYSKRQNGTSSHNEQFF. Here the CDR3 DNA reads TGTGCCAGCAGTTACTCGAAAAGACAAAATGGGACTAGCTCCCACAATGAGCAGTTCTTC.

The chain employs TRBV6-5 and TRBJ1-1; the D gene is possibly TRBD1 (6 bases). The V and J ends lost 8 bases and 0 bases respectively, with 16 bases between them. This CDR3 is 15 amino acids long. Germline CDR1 reads MNHEY; CDR2 reads SVGAGI. DNA of the CDR3: TGTGCCAGCCACCGGACAGCAAACATGAACACTGAAGCTTTCTTT. Translation: CASHRTANMNTEAFF.

The chain links TRBV2 to TRBJ2-3; possible D gene TRBD1, 6 bases. The germline CDR1 and CDR2 sequences are SNHLY and FYNNEI. Trimming stripped 2 bases from V and 5 bases from J, with 11 bases between. The CDR3 is 14 amino acids. The CDR3 reads CASSESSRGDTQYF. CDR3 bases: TGTGCCAGCAGTGAAAGTTCCAGGGGAGATACGCAGTATTTT.

The sample holds a few counts of this clone. V is TRBV2 and J is TRBJ1-1, with TRBD1 as a possible D gene (5 bases). The CDR3 consists of 13 residues. With 8 bases removed from V and 2 bases from J, the gap between germline ends came to 12 bases. From germline, CDR1 is SNHLY and CDR2 FYNNEI. CDR3 region: CASGGGTNTEAFF. For the CDR3, the DNA is TGTGCCAGCGGGGGGGGAACAAACACTGAAGCTTTCTTT.

The chain employs TRBV30 and TRBJ2-7; D is perhaps TRBD1 (6 bases). In germline, CDR1 is GTSNPN, CDR2 SVGIG (reference sequence). V was shortened by 7 bases and J by 3 bases, with 19 bases between the two germline ends. This CDR3 has 14 amino acids. The CDR3 DNA reads as TGTGCCTCCCTCCGGGACACATGGGGCTACGAGCAGTACTTC. This codes for CASLRDTWGYEQYF.

The gene calls are TRBV6-5 and TRBJ2-7, with a weak D call TRBD2 (6 bases). The CDR3 is made up of 15 amino acids. Germline V CDR1 and CDR2: MNHEY, SVGAGI. V lost 6 bases, J lost 9 bases, and 24 bases lay in between. In DNA, the CDR3 is TGTGCCAGCAGCAGAGTGGCGCTAGCGCCTTTGGCGCAGTACGTC. Translated, it gives CASSRVALAPLAQYV.

This rearrangement joins TRBV5-4 to TRBJ1-6; D gene ambiguous. Trimming removed 0 bases from V and 5 bases from J, with 9 bases in between. Germline CDR1 is SGHNT and CDR2 is YYREEE (reference sequence). The CDR3 spans 15 residues. In nucleotides, the CDR3 is TGTGCCAGCAGCTTGGCAACAGCTAATAATTCACCCCTCCACTTT. The encoded protein is CASSLATANNSPLHF. Looking up the rest from reference TRBV5-4 and TRBJ1-6 gives the full variable domain: ETGVTQSPTHLIKTRGQQVTLRCSSQSGHNTVSWYQQALGQGPQFIFQYYREEENGRGNFPPRFSGLQFPNYSSELNVNALELDDSALYLCASSLATANNSPLHFGNGTRLTVT.

The chain uses TRBV7-9 and TRBJ2-4; 8 bases line up with TRBD1. V dropped 7 bases and J dropped 2; count of bases not matched to a gene: 13. Germline values: CDR1 SEHNR, CDR2 FQNEAQ (reference sequence). The CDR3 length is 17 residues. The CDR3 here is CASTRTGSARSKNIQYF. The CDR3 nucleotides are TGTGCCAGCACCCGGACAGGGTCGGCTCGATCCAAAAACATTCAGTACTTC.

The rearrangement links TRBV6-1 to TRBJ2-2; D gene uncertain. Trimming took 7 bases from V and 6 from J, leaving 12 bases between them. Germline values: CDR1 MNHNS, CDR2 SASEGT. There are 13 residues in the CDR3. CDR3 nucleotides: TGTGCCAGCATGACCGGGCGGTCCGGGGAGCTGTTTTTT. Protein: CASMTGRSGELFF.

The chain carries TRBV14 and TRBJ2-3, with 7 bases aligning to TRBD2. CDR1 and CDR2 (germline): SGHDN, FVKESK. CDR3 length: 16 amino acids. V was pared by 1 base and J by 3 bases, with 7 bases of the junction left unmatched. CDR3 DNA sequence: TGTGCCAGCAGCCAAGGCGACGGGGGGTGGACAGATACGCAGTATTTT. It translates to CASSQGDGGWTDTQYF.

In this sample, this clone turned up once. V is TRBV10-3 and J is TRBJ2-7; D perhaps matches TRBD2 (5 bases). CDR3 size: 13 residues. V gave up 5 bases and J gave up 5 bases, with 13 bases separating them. Germline V gene sequence: CDR1 ENHRY, CDR2 SYGVKD. The CDR3 bases are TGTGCCATCAGTACCGGGGTCGGGAACGAGCAGTACGTC. Amino acids: CAISTGVGNEQYV.

This chain connects TRBV6-1 to TRBJ2-3, with 11 positions matching TRBD2. Germline lookup yields CDR1 MNHNS and CDR2 SASEGT. This CDR3 comprises 14 residues. V trimming: 5 bases; J trimming: 6 bases; junction bases outside the gene matches: 4. CDR3 loop: CASSFASGRDTQYF. As DNA, the CDR3 is TGTGCCAGCAGTTTTGCTAGCGGGAGGGATACGCAGTATTTT.

The chain joins TRBV30 to TRBJ1-1, with a tentative D call TRBD1 (6 bases). Per germline, CDR1 GTSNPN and CDR2 SVGIG (reference sequence). CDR3 size: 15 residues. Deletions cut 4 bases from V and 1 base from J, with 16 bases between. The chain's CDR3 is CAWIMGGGRNTEAFF. CDR3 nucleotide sequence: TGTGCCTGGATCATGGGGGGGGGCCGGAACACTGAAGCTTTCTTT.

The V call is TRBV5-1, the J call TRBJ1-2; the D gene is possibly TRBD1 (6 bases). Per the germline V gene, CDR1 is SGHRS and CDR2 is YFSETQ. Trimming pared 2 bases from V and 2 bases from J, leaving 10 bases between. The CDR3 has 14 amino acids. CDR3 in DNA: TGCGCCAGCAGCTTAGGACAGAAAAACTATGGCTACACCTTC. The encoded protein is CASSLGQKNYGYTF.

This chain joins TRBV7-9 and TRBJ1-1; the D is unclear. Germline V gives CDR1 SEHNR, CDR2 FQNEAQ (reference sequence). The length of the CDR3 is 16 residues. Trimming shortened V by 5 bases and J by 4 bases, and 20 bases separated the two germline ends. CDR3 protein: CASSAQRTAGFTEAFF. The CDR3, as DNA: TGTGCCAGCAGCGCCCAAAGGACTGCCGGGTTCACTGAAGCTTTCTTT.

The gene calls are TRBV11-2 and TRBJ1-1; D remains unclear. Between the trimmed V and J ends, which lost 2 bases and 2 bases, there was a span of 3 bases. The CDR3 loop spans 12 amino acids. Germline lookup yields CDR1 SGHAT and CDR2 FQNNGV. CDR3 in DNA: TGTGCCAGCAGCTTAAGAAACACTGAAGCTTTCTTT. Its translation is CASSLRNTEAFF.

This rearrangement joins TRBV4-1 to TRBJ2-3; D call uncertain. Trimming left V 0 bases short and J 0 bases short, with 10 bases between. The germline CDR1 and CDR2 sequences are MGHRA and YSYEKL. This CDR3 spans 16 amino acids. The chain's CDR3 is CASSQEVASSTDTQYF. For the CDR3, the DNA is TGCGCCAGCAGCCAAGAAGTCGCGTCTAGCACAGATACGCAGTATTTT.

The chain has TRBV6-5 and TRBJ2-7; TRBD1 might be the D (6 bases). The CDR3 has 14 residues. Germline CDR1 and CDR2: MNHEY and SVGAGI. Trimming shortened V by 6 bases and J by 4 bases, and 16 bases separated the two germline ends. CDR3 DNA: TGTGCCAGCAGCAGATATCTACAGGGTTACGAGCAGTACTTC. Translated, it gives CASSRYLQGYEQYF.

The chain links TRBV7-8 to TRBJ1-6, with D possibly TRBD1 on 6 matching bases. The CDR3 consists of 17 residues. The V end was cut by 4 bases, the J end by 0 bases, with 13 bases between. Germline CDR1 SGHVS, CDR2 FQNEAQ. CDR3 protein: CASSSWTEGSYNSPLHF. The CDR3 bases are TGTGCCAGCAGCTCTTGGACAGAGGGCTCCTATAATTCACCCCTCCACTTT.

The chain carries TRBV30 and TRBJ2-7; D may be TRBD2 (6 bases). This CDR3 contains 13 residues. V was shortened by 0 bases and J by 5 bases, with 11 bases between the two germline ends. The germline gives CDR1 GTSNPN, CDR2 SVGIG (reference sequence). The CDR3 nucleotides read TGTGCCTGGAGTGTGAAGGGAGGAGACGAGCAGTACTTC. Protein sequence: CAWSVKGGDEQYF.

The chain employs TRBV11-1 and TRBJ2-5; TRBD1 aligns across 7 bases. Germline CDR1 is SGHAT and CDR2 is FQDESV (reference sequence). This CDR3 is built from 14 residues. V was clipped by 6 bases and J by 3 bases; unmatched bases: 7. The CDR3 loop is CASSYRDSEETQYF. The CDR3 DNA reads as TGTGCCAGCAGTTACCGGGACAGTGAAGAGACCCAGTACTTC.

This clone was recorded a few times. The V and J genes are TRBV11-3 and TRBJ2-1; TRBD1 is a possible D gene (6 bases). The V gene's germline CDR1 is SGHNT and CDR2 YENEEA. This CDR3 comprises 14 residues. V lost 4 bases and J 9 bases, leaving 16 bases between the germline ends. The chain's CDR3 is CASSSPGTYSEQFF. The CDR3 bases are TGTGCCAGCAGCTCACCCGGGACATATAGTGAGCAGTTCTTC. Full variable domain (outside the CDR3, taken from reference TRBV11-3 and TRBJ2-1): EAGVVQSPRYKIIEKKQPVAFWCNPISGHNTLYWYLQNLGQGPELLIRYENEEAVDDSQLPKDRFSAERLKGVDSTLKIQPAELGDSAVYLCASSSPGTYSEQFFGPGTRLTVL.